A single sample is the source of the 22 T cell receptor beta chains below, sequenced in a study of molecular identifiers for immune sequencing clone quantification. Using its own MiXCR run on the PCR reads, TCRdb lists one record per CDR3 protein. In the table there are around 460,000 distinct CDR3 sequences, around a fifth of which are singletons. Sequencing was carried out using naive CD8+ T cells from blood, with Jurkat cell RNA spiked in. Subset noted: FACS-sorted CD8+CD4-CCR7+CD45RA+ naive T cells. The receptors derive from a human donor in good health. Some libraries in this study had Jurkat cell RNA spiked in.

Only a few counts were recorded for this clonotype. The CDR3 region has the DNA TGTGCCAGCAGCTTTAGTGCCGTGTATAGTCAGCCCCAGCATTTT. It codes for CASSFSAVYSQPQHF. V gene TRBV5-6 combines with J gene TRBJ1-5; D not resolved. Looked up from germline, CDR1 is SGHDT and CDR2 is YYEEEE. The CDR3 loop spans 15 amino acids. V lost 2 bases, J lost 6 bases, and 15 bases lay in between.

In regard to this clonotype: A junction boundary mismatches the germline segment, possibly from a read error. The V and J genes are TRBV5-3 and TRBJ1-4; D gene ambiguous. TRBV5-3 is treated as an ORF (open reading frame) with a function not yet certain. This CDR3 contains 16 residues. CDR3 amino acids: CASSLRESGTNEKLFF. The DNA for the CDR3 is TGTGCCAGCAGCTTGAGAGAATCGGGGACTAATGAAAAACTGTTTTTT.

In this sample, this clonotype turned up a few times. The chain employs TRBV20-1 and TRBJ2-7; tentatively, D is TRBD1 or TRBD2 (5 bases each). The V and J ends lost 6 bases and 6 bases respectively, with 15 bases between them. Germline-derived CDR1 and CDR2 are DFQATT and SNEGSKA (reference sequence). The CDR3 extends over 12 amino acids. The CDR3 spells CSAEGIGSEQYF. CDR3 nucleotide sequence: TGCAGTGCCGAGGGGATAGGTTCCGAGCAGTACTTC.

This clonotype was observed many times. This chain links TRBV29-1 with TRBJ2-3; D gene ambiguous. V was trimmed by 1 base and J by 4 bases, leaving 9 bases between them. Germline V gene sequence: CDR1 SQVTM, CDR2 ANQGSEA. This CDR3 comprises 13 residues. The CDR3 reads CSVEGPVSDTQYF. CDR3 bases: TGCAGCGTTGAAGGGCCTGTTTCAGATACGCAGTATTTT.

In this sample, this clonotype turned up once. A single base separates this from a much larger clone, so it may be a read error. CDR3 region: CASRGAGGTEAFF. The CDR3 DNA reads TGTGCCAGCAGAGGAGCAGGGGGGACTGAAGCTTTCTTT. The genes are TRBV25-1 and TRBJ1-1; 7 bases line up with TRBD1. Germline V CDR1 and CDR2: MGHDK, SYGVNS. The CDR3 has 13 amino acids. With V trimmed by 6 bases and J by 5 bases, 6 bases remained unmatched.

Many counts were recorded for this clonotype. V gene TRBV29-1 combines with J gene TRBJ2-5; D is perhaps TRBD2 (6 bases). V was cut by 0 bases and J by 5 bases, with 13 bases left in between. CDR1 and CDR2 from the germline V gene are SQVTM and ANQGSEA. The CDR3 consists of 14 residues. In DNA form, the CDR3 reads TGCAGCGTTGAAGATCCAACGGGGGTGGAGACCCAGTACTTC. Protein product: CSVEDPTGVETQYF.

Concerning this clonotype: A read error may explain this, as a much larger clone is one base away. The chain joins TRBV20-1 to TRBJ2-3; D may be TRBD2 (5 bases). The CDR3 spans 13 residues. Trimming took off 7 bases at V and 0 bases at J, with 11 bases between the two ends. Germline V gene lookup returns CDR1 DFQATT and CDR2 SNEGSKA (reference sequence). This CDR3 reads CSDAGHSTDTQYF. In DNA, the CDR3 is TGCAGTGACGCGGGCCACAGCACAGATACGCAGTATTTT.

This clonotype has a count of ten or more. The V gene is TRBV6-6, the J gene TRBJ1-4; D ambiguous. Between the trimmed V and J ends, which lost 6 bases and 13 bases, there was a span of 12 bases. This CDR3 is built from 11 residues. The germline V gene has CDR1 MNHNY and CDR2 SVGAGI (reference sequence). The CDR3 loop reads CASSPDLGLFF. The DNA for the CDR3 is TGTGCCAGCAGCCCGGATTTGGGACTGTTTTTT.

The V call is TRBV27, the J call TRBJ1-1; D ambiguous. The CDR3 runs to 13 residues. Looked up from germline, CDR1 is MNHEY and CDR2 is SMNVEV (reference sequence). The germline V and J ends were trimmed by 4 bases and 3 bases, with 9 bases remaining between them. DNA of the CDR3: TGTGCCAGCAGTTCAAGGGAGGACACTGAAGCTTTCTTT. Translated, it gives CASSSREDTEAFF.

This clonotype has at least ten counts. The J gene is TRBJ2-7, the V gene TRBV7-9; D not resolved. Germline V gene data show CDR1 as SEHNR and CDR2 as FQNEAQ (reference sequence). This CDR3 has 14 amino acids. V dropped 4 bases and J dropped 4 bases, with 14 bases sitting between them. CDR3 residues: CASSSDRDRYEQYF. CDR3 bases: TGTGCCAGCAGCTCGGACCGTGATAGGTACGAGCAGTACTTC. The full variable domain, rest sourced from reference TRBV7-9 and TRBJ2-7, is DTGVSQNPRHKITKRGQNVTFRCDPISEHNRLYWYRQTLGQGPEFLTYFQNEAQLEKSRLLSDRFSAERPKGSFSTLEIQRTEQGDSAMYLCASSSDRDRYEQYFGPGTRLTVT.

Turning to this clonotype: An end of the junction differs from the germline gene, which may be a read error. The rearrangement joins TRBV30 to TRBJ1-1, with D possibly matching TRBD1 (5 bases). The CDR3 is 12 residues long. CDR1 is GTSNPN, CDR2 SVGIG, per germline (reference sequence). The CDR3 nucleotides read TGTGCCTGGAGTGTCTTGGACACTGAAGCTTCCTTT. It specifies CAWSVLDTEASF.

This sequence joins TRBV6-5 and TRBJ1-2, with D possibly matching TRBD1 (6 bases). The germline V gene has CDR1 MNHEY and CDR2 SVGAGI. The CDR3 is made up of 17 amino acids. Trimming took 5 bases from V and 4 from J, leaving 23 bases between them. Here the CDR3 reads CASSHTTYRDRGYGYTF. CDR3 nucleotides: TGTGCCAGCAGTCACACGACTTACAGGGATCGAGGCTATGGCTACACCTTC.

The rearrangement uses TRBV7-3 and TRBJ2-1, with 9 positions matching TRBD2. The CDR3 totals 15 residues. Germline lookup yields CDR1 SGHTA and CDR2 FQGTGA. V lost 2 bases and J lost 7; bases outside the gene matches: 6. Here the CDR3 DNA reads TGTGCCAGCAGCTTAGCGGGAGGGCTGGGTAATGAGCAGTTCTTC. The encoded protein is CASSLAGGLGNEQFF.

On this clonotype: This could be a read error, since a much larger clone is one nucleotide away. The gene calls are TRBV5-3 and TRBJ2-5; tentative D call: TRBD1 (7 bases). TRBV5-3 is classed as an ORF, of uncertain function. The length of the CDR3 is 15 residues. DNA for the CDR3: TGTGCCAGCAGCTCCGGAGGGGGCATCGAGGGGACCCAGTACTTC. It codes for CASSSGGGIEGTQYF.

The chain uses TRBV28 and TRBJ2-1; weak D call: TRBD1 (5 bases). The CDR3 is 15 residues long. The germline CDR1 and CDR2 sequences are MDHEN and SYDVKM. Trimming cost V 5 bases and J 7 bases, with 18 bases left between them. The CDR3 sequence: CASSPRLGARNEQFF. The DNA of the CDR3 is TGTGCCAGCAGTCCCCGGTTAGGGGCGCGTAATGAGCAGTTCTTC.

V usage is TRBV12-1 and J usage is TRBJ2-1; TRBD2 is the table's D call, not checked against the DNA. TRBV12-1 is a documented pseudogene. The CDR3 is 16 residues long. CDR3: CASSFVSRGAGNEQFF. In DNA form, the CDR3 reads TGTGCCAGCAGCTTTGTGTCGCGGGGGGCCGGCAATGAGCAGTTCTTC.

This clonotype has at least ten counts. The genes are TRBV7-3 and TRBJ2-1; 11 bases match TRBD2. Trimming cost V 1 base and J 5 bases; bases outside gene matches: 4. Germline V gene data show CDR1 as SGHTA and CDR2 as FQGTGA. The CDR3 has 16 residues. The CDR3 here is CASSLISGRAHNEQFF. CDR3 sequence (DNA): TGTGCCAGCAGCTTAATTAGCGGGAGGGCCCACAATGAGCAGTTCTTC.

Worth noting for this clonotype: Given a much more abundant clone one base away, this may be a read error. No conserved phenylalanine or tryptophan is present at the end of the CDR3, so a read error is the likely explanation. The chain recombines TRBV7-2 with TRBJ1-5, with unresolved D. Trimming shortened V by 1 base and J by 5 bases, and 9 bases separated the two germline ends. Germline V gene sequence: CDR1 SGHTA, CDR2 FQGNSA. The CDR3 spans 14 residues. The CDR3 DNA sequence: TGTGCCAGCAGCTTAGGGGAGGGTTATCAGCCCCAGCATCTT. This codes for CASSLGEGYQPQHL.

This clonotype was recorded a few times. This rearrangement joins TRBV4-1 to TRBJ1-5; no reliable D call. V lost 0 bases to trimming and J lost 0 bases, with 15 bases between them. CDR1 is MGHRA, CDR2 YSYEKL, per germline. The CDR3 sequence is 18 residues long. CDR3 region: CASSQEGEVFISNQPQHF. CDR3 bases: TGCGCCAGCAGCCAAGAAGGAGAGGTCTTTATTAGCAATCAGCCCCAGCATTTT.

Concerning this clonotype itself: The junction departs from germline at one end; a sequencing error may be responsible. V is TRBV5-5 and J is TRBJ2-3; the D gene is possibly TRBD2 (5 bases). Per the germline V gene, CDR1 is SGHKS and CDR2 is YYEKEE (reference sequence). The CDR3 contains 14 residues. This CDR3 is CASCLGWGVDTQYF. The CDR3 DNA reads TGTGCCAGCTGCTTGGGGTGGGGAGTAGATACGCAGTATTTT.

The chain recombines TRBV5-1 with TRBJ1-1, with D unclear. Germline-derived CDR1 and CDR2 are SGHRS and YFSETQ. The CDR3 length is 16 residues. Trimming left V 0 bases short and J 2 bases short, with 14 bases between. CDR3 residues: CASSLAAGPSNTEAFF. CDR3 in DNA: TGCGCCAGCAGCTTGGCCGCGGGCCCCTCTAACACTGAAGCTTTCTTT.

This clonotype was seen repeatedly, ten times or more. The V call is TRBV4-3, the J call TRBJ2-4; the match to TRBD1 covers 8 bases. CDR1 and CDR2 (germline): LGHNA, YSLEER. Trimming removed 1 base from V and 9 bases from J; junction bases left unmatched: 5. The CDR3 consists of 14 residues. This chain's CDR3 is CASSQGTGPGIQYF. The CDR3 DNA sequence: TGCGCCAGCAGCCAAGGGACAGGGCCGGGCATTCAGTACTTC.